Following are 6 T cell receptor beta chains from one sample sequenced in a study of T-cell reconstitution after alpha-beta-depleted transplantation in children. Using unique molecular identifiers, the investigators prepared the TCRbeta library. MiXCR, applied by TCRdb to the PCR reads, yields one record per CDR3 protein. The sample has a few hundred thousand distinct CDR3 sequences, 11% seen once. Sequenced material: PBMCs from the stem cell graft donor, taken from the stem cell graft. The source of these receptors is a human donor who donated a stem cell graft to a child with acute myeloid leukemia.

V and J are TRBV7-9 and TRBJ1-2; the D gene is possibly TRBD1 (6 bases). There are 13 residues in the CDR3. Germline CDR1 SEHNR, CDR2 FQNEAQ (reference sequence). Trimming cost V 4 bases and J 7 bases, with 13 bases left between them. CDR3 loop: CASSWGQGGGYTF. The DNA for the CDR3 is TGTGCCAGCAGCTGGGGGCAGGGCGGTGGCTACACCTTC. The entire variable domain, with the rest obtained from reference TRBV7-9 and TRBJ1-2, is as follows: DTGVSQNPRHKITKRGQNVTFRCDPISEHNRLYWYRQTLGQGPEFLTYFQNEAQLEKSRLLSDRFSAERPKGSFSTLEIQRTEQGDSAMYLCASSWGQGGGYTFGSGTRLTVV.

As regards this clonotype: A clone one base away is much larger, so this may be a read error. The chain has TRBV7-2 and TRBJ1-3; no clear D gene. V was clipped by 4 bases and J by 0 bases, with 13 bases between them. This CDR3 region has 16 residues. Germline V gene data show CDR1 as SGHTA and CDR2 as FQGNSA. CDR3 region: CASSSQSPVSGNTIYF. CDR3 nucleotide sequence: TGTGCCAGCAGCTCACAATCTCCAGTCTCTGGAAACACCATATATTTT.

This clonotype was recorded a few times. V gene TRBV5-1 combines with J gene TRBJ2-1; D is ambiguous. The germline V gene encodes CDR1 SGHRS and CDR2 YFSETQ. V lost 1 base, J lost 0 bases, and 8 bases lay in between. The CDR3 contains 15 residues. The CDR3 nucleotides read TGCGCCAGCAGCTTGCCGTCAAGCTCCTACAATGAGCAGTTCTTC. It yields the protein CASSLPSSSYNEQFF.

This sequence joins TRBV20-1 and TRBJ2-5; no clear D gene. The CDR3 runs to 12 residues. Germline V lookup: CDR1 DFQATT, CDR2 SNEGSKA (reference sequence). Trimming stripped 6 bases from V and 5 bases from J, with 13 bases between. CDR3 residues: CSAEFGQETQYF. The CDR3 DNA follows: TGCAGTGCAGAGTTTGGGCAGGAGACCCAGTACTTC.

This clonotype showed up many times. The chain links TRBV6-1 to TRBJ2-7; D tentatively fits TRBD1 or TRBD2 (7 bases each). CDR1 MNHNS and CDR2 SASEGT come from the germline V gene. Trimming shortened V by 2 bases and J by 3 bases, and 14 bases separated the two germline ends. There are 15 residues in the CDR3. CDR3 bases: TGTGCCAGCAGTGAATTGGCGGGGGACAGCTACGAGCAGTACGTC. Amino acids: CASSELAGDSYEQYV.

The chain employs TRBV25-1 and TRBJ1-2; D is perhaps TRBD1 (5 bases). The CDR3 consists of 14 residues. Per the germline V gene, CDR1 is MGHDK and CDR2 is SYGVNS. V gave up 2 bases and J gave up 6 bases, with 13 bases separating them. The CDR3 nucleotides are TGTGCCAGCAGTGAACCCGGGACTGATGATGGCTACACCTTC. Residues: CASSEPGTDDGYTF.